The 12 T cell receptor beta chains below were found in one sample sequenced in a study of sequential checkpoint blockade in melanoma. Treatment in this sample: randomized to nivolumab then ipilimumab (arm A) or the reverse (arm B). The protocol was immunoSEQ multiplex PCR, while the TCRdb copy is restricted to in-frame clones and leaves out a portion. The table lists about 12,000 clones, roughly 81% of them singletons. The sample here was CD8+ T cells sorted from blood (inferred from file names), taken from a patient given nivolumab and ipilimumab in sequence. These receptors all come from a human donor with melanoma.

The V and J genes are TRBV6-5 and TRBJ2-1; a weak D match, TRBD2 (5 bases). Germline-derived CDR1 and CDR2 are MNHEY and SVGAGI. Trimming removed 2 bases at V and 0 bases at J, with 11 bases between. This CDR3 has 16 amino acids. CDR3 in DNA: TGTGCCAGCAGTTACAGCGGCCTGAGCTCCTACAATGAGCAGTTCTTC. It yields the protein CASSYSGLSSYNEQFF.

This clone occurred a few times. Other DNA sequences of this sample code for an identical CDR3. This chain joins TRBV6-1 and TRBJ2-1; 9 positions agree with TRBD2. After removal of 2 bases from V and 1 base from J, the junction contained 0 bases not matched to a gene. This CDR3 comprises 15 residues. Per germline, CDR1 MNHNS and CDR2 SASEGT. CDR3 amino acids: CASSELAGSYNEQFF. DNA for the CDR3: TGTGCCAGCAGTGAACTAGCGGGGTCCTACAATGAGCAGTTCTTC.

The V and J genes are TRBV25-1 and TRBJ1-4; TRBD1 might be the D (5 bases). This CDR3 comprises 14 residues. Germline assignment: CDR1 MGHDK and CDR2 SYGVNS. V was pared by 5 bases and J by 8 bases, with 15 bases between. The CDR3 is CASSPLFGGEKLFF. The CDR3 nucleotides read TGTGCCAGCAGTCCGTTGTTTGGGGGGGAAAAACTGTTTTTT. Full variable domain (outside the CDR3, taken from reference TRBV25-1 and TRBJ1-4): EADIYQTPRYLVIGTGKKITLECSQTMGHDKMYWYQQDPGMELHLIHYSYGVNSTEKGDLSSESTVSRIRTEHFPLTLESARPSHTSQYLCASSPLFGGEKLFFGSGTQLSVL.

The chain carries TRBV5-4 and TRBJ1-1; TRBD1 matches 9 bases. The CDR3 is 14 residues long. Germline values: CDR1 SGHNT, CDR2 YYREEE (reference sequence). V dropped 4 bases and J dropped 5; count of bases not matched to a gene: 6. CDR3 in DNA: TGTGCCAGCAGCCTGACAGGGGGAAGGACTGAAGCTTTCTTT. Translating gives CASSLTGGRTEAFF.

The CDR3 DNA reads TGTGCCACCAGCGGGTGGACACAAGTTAACTATGGCTACACCTTC. Protein sequence: CATSGWTQVNYGYTF. The V call is TRBV15, the J call TRBJ1-2; possible D gene TRBD1, 5 bases. The germline CDR1 and CDR2 sequences are LNHNV and YYDKDF (reference sequence). The CDR3 runs 15 residues. V was trimmed by 5 bases and J by 1 base, leaving 14 bases between them. The full variable domain, rest sourced from reference TRBV15 and TRBJ1-2, is DAMVIQNPRYQVTQFGKPVTLSCSQTLNHNVMYWYQQKSSQAPKLLFHYYDKDFNNEADTPDNFQSRRPNTSFCFLDIRSPGLGDTAMYLCATSGWTQVNYGYTFGSGTRLTVV.

This clone was detected only once. CDR3 sequence (DNA): TGTGCCAGTGGAAAGACAGGGGCCGGCGTCTACGAGCAGTACTTC. This sequence encodes CASGKTGAGVYEQYF. The chain recombines TRBV19 with TRBJ2-7, with 8 bases identical to TRBD1. The CDR3 is made up of 15 amino acids. The germline V gene has CDR1 LNHDA and CDR2 SQIVND (reference sequence). V lost 8 bases and J lost 3; bases outside the gene matches: 12.

The chain joins TRBV6-1 to TRBJ1-2, with D unresolved. CDR3 length: 15 residues. Germline V CDR1 and CDR2: MNHNS, SASEGT. V lost 7 bases and J 5 bases, leaving 20 bases between the germline ends. CDR3 protein: CASTTSGEGLYGYTF. The CDR3 DNA follows: TGTGCCAGCACCACATCCGGGGAAGGACTATATGGCTACACCTTC.

CDR3 loop: CASKGTSGSGGELFF. The CDR3 nucleotides are TGTGCCAGCAAAGGGACTAGCGGGAGTGGCGGGGAGCTGTTTTTT. The J gene is TRBJ2-2, the V gene TRBV2, with 14 bases fitting TRBD2. Germline V lookup: CDR1 SNHLY, CDR2 FYNNEI. This CDR3 comprises 15 residues. V gave up 7 bases and J gave up 7 bases; unmatched junction bases: 5.

This rearrangement joins TRBV6-5 to TRBJ1-2, with D unresolved. V lost 5 bases and J 7 bases, leaving 14 bases between the germline ends. The V gene's germline CDR1 is MNHEY and CDR2 SVGAGI. The CDR3 loop spans 13 amino acids. This CDR3 reads CASSPPAWAGYTF. DNA for the CDR3: TGTGCCAGCAGTCCACCGGCCTGGGCTGGCTACACCTTC.

This rearrangement joins TRBV6-1 to TRBJ1-1; D may be TRBD1 (5 bases). The germline V gene encodes CDR1 MNHNS and CDR2 SASEGT. V dropped 1 base and J dropped 6 bases, with 9 bases sitting between them. The CDR3 is made up of 13 amino acids. CDR3 amino acids: CASSEGGAAEAFF. The CDR3 region has the DNA TGTGCCAGCAGTGAAGGGGGCGCCGCTGAAGCTTTCTTT.

V usage is TRBV6-6 and J usage is TRBJ2-5, with unresolved D. Germline values: CDR1 MNHNY, CDR2 SVGAGI (reference sequence). CDR3 length: 12 amino acids. Deletions cut 7 bases from V and 0 bases from J, with 6 bases between. The CDR3 DNA follows: TGTGCCAGCAAGAGTAACCAAGAGACCCAGTACTTC. This encodes CASKSNQETQYF.

V gene TRBV6-5 combines with J gene TRBJ2-1; the match to TRBD2 covers 12 bases. The CDR3 has 15 amino acids. Per germline, CDR1 MNHEY and CDR2 SVGAGI. The V gene end was trimmed by 5 bases and the J gene end by 5 bases; junction bases not matched to a gene: 4. CDR3 nucleotides: TGTGCCAGCAGTCCGGGACTAGCGGGTAACAATGAGCAGTTCTTC. This encodes CASSPGLAGNNEQFF.